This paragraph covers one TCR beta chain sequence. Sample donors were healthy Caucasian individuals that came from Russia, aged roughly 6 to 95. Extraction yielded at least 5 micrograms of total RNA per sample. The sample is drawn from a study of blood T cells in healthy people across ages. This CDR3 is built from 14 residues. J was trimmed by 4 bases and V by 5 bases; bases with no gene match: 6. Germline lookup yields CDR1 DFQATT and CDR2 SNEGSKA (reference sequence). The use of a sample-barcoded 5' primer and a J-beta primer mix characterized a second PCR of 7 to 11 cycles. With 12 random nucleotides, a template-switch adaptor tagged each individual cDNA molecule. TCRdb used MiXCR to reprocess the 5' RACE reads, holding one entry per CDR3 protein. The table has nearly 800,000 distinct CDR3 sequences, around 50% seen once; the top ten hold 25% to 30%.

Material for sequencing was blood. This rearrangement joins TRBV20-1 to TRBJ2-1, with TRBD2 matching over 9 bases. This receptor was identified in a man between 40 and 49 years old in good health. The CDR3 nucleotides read TGCAGTGCTCTAGCGGGACCGAGGTACAATGAGCAGTTCTTC. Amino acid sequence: CSALAGPRYNEQFF.